This T cell receptor beta chain was obtained from a study of blood T cells in healthy people across ages. Points from the study as a whole: Long-lived donors carried more naive CD4+ cells and greater diversity than aged donors.

Through a sample-barcoded 5' primer and a J-beta primer mix, a second PCR was run for about 7 to 12 cycles. A single record per CDR3 protein comes from TCRdb applying MiXCR to the 5' RACE reads. This table has 1.5 million or so distinct CDR3 sequences, roughly 40% appearing once. The CDR3 runs to 14 residues. Germline CDR1 reads SQVTM; CDR2 reads ANQGSEA. Notes on this clonotype: Its specificity is unknown. The junction does not match germline at one end; this may be a read error.

This sequence was found in a woman between 18 and 30 years old in good health. V and J are TRBV29-1 and TRBJ1-1; the D gene is possibly TRBD1 (5 bases). Sequenced input: blood. This CDR3 reads CSVGREKLNAEAFF. The CDR3 DNA reads TGCAGCGTTGGCAGGGAAAAGTTGAACGCTGAAGCTTTCTTT.